Listed below are T cell receptor beta chains from one sample, sequenced in a study of cytomegalovirus exposure and HLA in healthy donors. Assay used: immunoSEQ multiplex PCR; TCRdb lists only in-frame clones, some missing. The table records 80,000 to 95,000 clones, approximately 96% of them present only once. The specimen was PBMCs. The receptors were sampled from a woman between 18 and 30 years old in good health and CMV-seronegative. The CDR3 runs from the conserved cysteine through the conserved F or W. Each record gives: clone size, J gene, D gene, V gene, CDR3 DNA, CDR3 protein. A D gene is named only where the DNA matches it firmly. A row's size may be missing; if present it is once, few, many or a size class.

>.|TRBJ2-1|TRBD1|TRBV18
TGTGCCAGCTCACCCGGGACAGGGAACAATGAGCAGTTCTTC
CASSPGTGNNEQFF
>.|TRBJ2-7|.|TRBV28
TGTGCCAGCAGTTTAGGCATTTCCTACGAGCAGTACTTC
CASSLGISYEQYF
>.|TRBJ1-1|.|TRBV19
TGTGCCAGTAGTTTTCGACAGATCAACACTGAAGCTTTCTTT
CASSFRQINTEAFF
>.|TRBJ1-5|TRBD1|TRBV30
TGTGCCTGGAGTGTACGGGACAGATCGAATCAGCCCCAGCATTTT
CAWSVRDRSNQPQHF
>.|TRBJ1-2|TRBD1|TRBV6-5
TGTGCCAGCAGTTACGCCACAGGGGGCGATGGCTACACCTTC
CASSYATGGDGYTF
>.|TRBJ2-4|.|TRBV6-5
TGTGCCAGCAGTTACTCGAGTGGGGGGACCAAAAACATTCAGTACTTC
CASSYSSGGTKNIQYF
>.|TRBJ2-7|TRBD1|TRBV19
TGTGCCAGTACTACCGGGACAGGAACCTCCTACGAGCAGTACTTC
CASTTGTGTSYEQYF
>.|TRBJ2-7|.|TRBV6-5
TGTGCCAGCAGTATATCAGGGGACTACGAGCAGTACTTC
CASSISGDYEQYF
>.|TRBJ2-5|.|TRBV6-1
TGTGCCAGCAGTGAGGAACAGTACCAAGAGACCCAGTACTTC
CASSEEQYQETQYF
>.|TRBJ2-1|TRBD2|TRBV5-4
TGTGCCAGCAGCTCAGTAGCGGGAGGATACAATGAGCAGTTCTTC
CASSSVAGGYNEQFF
>.|TRBJ2-4|.|TRBV15
TGTGCCACCAGCGAACCCCAGGAGGGCAAAAACATTCAGTACTTC
CATSEPQEGKNIQYF
>.|TRBJ2-3|TRBD2|TRBV5-1
TGCGCCAGCAGGTCTAGCGGGAGCGATACGCAGTATTTT
CASRSSGSDTQYF
>few|TRBJ2-7|TRBD2|TRBV27
TGTGCCAGCAGTTTTGGGGGGGAGGGGTACCGGGAGCAGTACTTC
CASSFGGEGYREQYF
>.|TRBJ1-3|.|TRBV7-9
TGTGCCGGTTCCGTAGAGATCTCTGGAAACACCATATATTTT
CAGSVEISGNTIYF
>.|TRBJ2-2|TRBD1|TRBV6-6
TGTGCCAGCAGTCTAACAGGGGGGAACACCGGGGAGCTGTTTTTT
CASSLTGGNTGELFF
>.|TRBJ2-3|.|TRBV5-5
TGTGCCAGCAGCTTGGTGGATGGGGGCGCCGGAGTAAATACGCAGTATTTT
CASSLVDGGAGVNTQYF
>.|TRBJ2-5|.|TRBV7-2
TGTGCCAGCAGCTTAGACCAAGGCGGGGTCCAAGAGACCCAGTACTTC
CASSLDQGGVQETQYF
>.|TRBJ2-2|.|TRBV13
TGTGCCAGCAGCTCCTTGACAAGGCGGGACACCGGGGAGCTGTTTTTT
CASSSLTRRDTGELFF
>.|TRBJ1-2|.|TRBV2
TGTGCCAGCAGTTTTAGGGACACCCGGGGCTATGGCTACACCTTC
CASSFRDTRGYGYTF
>.|TRBJ2-3|.|TRBV9
TGTGCCAGCAGCGTAACTAGCACAGATACGCAGTATTTT
CASSVTSTDTQYF
>.|TRBJ1-1|TRBD1|TRBV11-2
TGTGCCAGCAGCTCTAGACAGGGGCAGGGGAGTGAAGCTTTCTTT
CASSSRQGQGSEAFF
>.|TRBJ1-4|.|TRBV4-1
TGCGCCAGCAGCCAGGCCGGGGTTAATGAAAAACTGTTTTTT
CASSQAGVNEKLFF
>.|TRBJ2-7|TRBD1|TRBV27
TGTGCCAGCAGAAAACCGGGACAGGTCTCCTACGAGCAGTACTTC
CASRKPGQVSYEQYF
>.|TRBJ2-7|TRBD2|TRBV6-1
TGTGCCAGCATCCCGGGGGTAGCGGGGACCTACGAGCAGTACTTC
CASIPGVAGTYEQYF
>.|TRBJ2-7|.|TRBV11-2
TGTGCCAGCAGCTCGGGTGGGGCCGGCGTCTACGAGCAGTACTTC
CASSSGGAGVYEQYF
>.|TRBJ2-1|.|TRBV27
TGTGCCAGCAGTCCAATGGCGGTAACCTACAATGAGCAGTTCTTC
CASSPMAVTYNEQFF
>.|TRBJ2-3|TRBD1|TRBV6-4
TGTGCCAGCAGTGAGCAGGGGACAGTCATAGATACGCAGTATTTT
CASSEQGTVIDTQYF
>.|TRBJ2-7|TRBD1|TRBV19
TGTGCCACCGGACAGGGTAGACCCTACGAGCAGTACTTC
CATGQGRPYEQYF
>.|TRBJ2-3|TRBD2|TRBV7-2
TGTGCCAGCAGCTTTCCGGGACTAGCGGGCACAGATACGCAGTATTTT
CASSFPGLAGTDTQYF
>.|TRBJ2-7|TRBD1|TRBV6-5
TGTGCCAGCATGGTTCCGGGACAGGGCTCCGAGCAGTACTTC
CASMVPGQGSEQYF
>.|TRBJ1-2|.|TRBV14
TGTGCCAGCAGCCACGGGAGTGGGTCAGCTCCTAACTATGGCTACACCTTC
CASSHGSGSAPNYGYTF
>.|TRBJ1-5|TRBD1|TRBV30
TGTGCCTGGAGTGAGGCAGGGGGACTCCACAATCAGCCCCAGCATTTT
CAWSEAGGLHNQPQHF
>.|TRBJ2-3|.|TRBV27
TGTGCCAGCGAGAGGTTCGAGGAGGGCACAGATACGCAGTATTTT
CASERFEEGTDTQYF
>.|TRBJ1-2|.|TRBV5-4
TGTGCCAGCAGCTTGGTTGCGGGGGCAAACTATGGCTACACCTTC
CASSLVAGANYGYTF
>.|TRBJ1-2|.|TRBV5-1
TGCGCCAGCAGCCCTGACGCAGGACAGCTCTATGGCTACACCTTC
CASSPDAGQLYGYTF
>.|TRBJ1-1|.|TRBV5-4
TGTGCCAGCAGCTTGGATGCAGGGGCGAACACTGAAGCTTTCTTT
CASSLDAGANTEAFF
>.|TRBJ1-2|TRBD1|TRBV18
TGTGCCAGCTCACCGCCGGGGACAGGCTCTAGCTATGGCTACACCTTC
CASSPPGTGSSYGYTF
>.|TRBJ2-3|TRBD2|TRBV2
TGTGCCAGCAGTGAGCTACTAGCGAGCACAGATACGCAGTATTTT
CASSELLASTDTQYF
>once|TRBJ1-6|.|TRBV5-6
TGTGCCAGCAGCGGGGTCAGGGCCGAGGAGCTCTATAATTCACCCCTCCACTTT
CASSGVRAEELYNSPLHF
>.|TRBJ1-6|.|TRBV27
TGTGCCAGCAGTAGAGTACAGTTGAGCTCCTATAATTCACCCCTCCACTTT
CASSRVQLSSYNSPLHF
>.|TRBJ1-1|.|TRBV2
TGTGCCAGCAGTGAAGATGGGCAGGGTAGGACTGAAGCTTTCTTT
CASSEDGQGRTEAFF
>.|TRBJ2-2|TRBD2|TRBV13
TGTGCCAGCAGCCCCGGACTAGCGGGAGTCTACACCGGGGAGCTGTTTTTT
CASSPGLAGVYTGELFF
>.|TRBJ2-3|TRBD2|TRBV19
TGTGCCAGTAGTATCCTCCCGGGCGGGAGGGGCCCAGATACGCAGTATTTT
CASSILPGGRGPDTQYF
>.|TRBJ2-2|.|TRBV7-8
TGTGCCAGCAGCTTAGCGCGGATCCGGGTTTTCCGGGAGCTGTTTTTT
CASSLARIRVFRELFF
>.|TRBJ1-6|.|TRBV10-1
TGCGCCAGCAGTGAGGAGGCCGTGAATTCACCCCTCCACTTT
CASSEEAVNSPLHF
>.|TRBJ2-7|TRBD2|TRBV5-6
TGTGCCAGCAGCTTGGTAACGGGAGGTGGCGAGCAGTACTTC
CASSLVTGGGEQYF
>.|TRBJ2-7|TRBD1|TRBV28
TGTGCCAGCAGTTTCGACACCGGGGAGACAGGGGACTACGAGCAGTACTTC
CASSFDTGETGDYEQYF
>.|TRBJ2-7|TRBD1|TRBV28
TGTGCCAGCAGGCCTGACAGGGAGCTCTACGAGCAGTACTTC
CASRPDRELYEQYF
>.|TRBJ1-2|.|TRBV27
TGTGCCAGCAGTTTACCTTTCTGCTACACCTTC
CASSLPFCYTF
>.|TRBJ2-1|.|TRBV9
TGTGCCAGCAGCGGACAGACTAGTGGTGGCTACAATGAGCAGTTCTTC
CASSGQTSGGYNEQFF
>.|TRBJ1-1|.|TRBV2
TGTGCCAGCGGCCTAGGGGGTCGCACTGAAGCTTTCTTT
CASGLGGRTEAFF
>once|TRBJ2-1|.|TRBV5-1
TGCGCCAGCAGCGGAACAGGGTTTTCGAGCTACAATGAGCAGTTCTTC
CASSGTGFSSYNEQFF
>.|TRBJ2-7|TRBD1|TRBV27
TGTGCCAGCAGTTTATTTGGCCAGGGGGCAGGAGAGCAGTACTTC
CASSLFGQGAGEQYF
>.|TRBJ2-6|TRBD1|TRBV18
TGTGCCAGCTCACTCTACAGCGGGACAGGGGGTAGCTCTGGGGCCAACGTCCTGACTTTC
CASSLYSGTGGSSGANVLTF
>.|TRBJ2-1|.|TRBV9
TGTGCCAGCAGCTCGCCCTACATTACAGGGATCTATGAGCAGTTCTTC
CASSSPYITGIYEQFF
>.|TRBJ2-1|.|TRBV15
TGTGCCACCAGTATATACAATGAGCAGTTCTTC
CATSIYNEQFF
>.|TRBJ2-1|TRBD2|TRBV5-4
TGTGCCAGCAGCTTGGCGGGTTATCGGGGGGTGGGCCATGAGCAGTTCTTC
CASSLAGYRGVGHEQFF
>.|TRBJ2-5|TRBD1|TRBV19
TGTGCCAGTAGTTCGCGATGGACAGGCTTAGAGACCCAGTACTTC
CASSSRWTGLETQYF
>.|TRBJ2-1|TRBD2|TRBV5-4
TGTGCCAGCAGCCGGGGAGGGTTTCGTGAGCAGTTCTTC
CASSRGGFREQFF
>.|TRBJ2-1|TRBD1|TRBV11-2
TGTGCCAGCAGCTTACGAGACAGGGTCTACAATGAGCAGTTCTTC
CASSLRDRVYNEQFF